This TCR beta chain was retrieved from a study of blood T cell repertoires in COVID-19. Whole-study context: Samples representing acute and convalescent COVID-19 were sourced from the United States, Italy and Spain. The analysed material was cDNA or gDNA that came from T cells, B-cell-depleted T cells, or PBMCs.

CDR1 SGHDT and CDR2 YYEEEE come from the germline V gene. The CDR3 loop spans 14 amino acids. V was trimmed by 3 bases and J by 0 bases, leaving 8 bases between them. The assay was immunoSEQ multiplex PCR, and TCRdb's table has in-frame clones only and misses some. The data show approximately 200,000 clones, 70% to 80% seen once. This TCR was recovered from a woman in her forties with COVID-19, enrolled during active disease. Source material: peripheral blood. This sequence joins TRBV5-6 and TRBJ2-3; no reliable D call. CDR3 sequence reads: CASSSTRSTDTQYF. The CDR3 DNA reads TGTGCCAGCAGCTCGACTCGAAGCACAGATACGCAGTATTTT.